This T cell receptor beta chain was identified in a study of blood T cell repertoires in COVID-19. Study-level background: The study drew acute and convalescent COVID-19 samples from the United States, Italy and Spain.

Per the germline V gene, CDR1 is SGDLS and CDR2 is YYNGEE. Deletions cut 3 bases from V and 7 bases from J, with 19 bases between. This CDR3 spans 16 amino acids. Source study methods: Amplification of reference gene primers was used by the study to estimate nucleated cell counts. Data came from immunoSEQ multiplex PCR; TCRdb stores just in-frame clones and leaves some out. Clonal size and the V and J genes are those of that table, whereas D and trimming came from the DNA. Of a few hundred thousand clones listed, roughly 83% are singletons. The clonotype was recovered from a man aged 60-69 years who had recovered from COVID-19. The rearrangement uses TRBV9 and TRBJ2-2; maybe TRBD2 (6 bases). Sample: peripheral blood. The CDR3 sequence: CASSAAWGLLGGELFF. CDR3 nucleotides: TGTGCCAGCAGCGCCGCTTGGGGACTGCTCGGCGGGGAGCTGTTTTTT.